This entry lists 9 T cell receptor beta chains sequenced from one sample in a study of Ad26.COV2.S vaccination and SARS-CoV-2 variants. Assay used: immunoSEQ multiplex PCR; TCRdb lists only in-frame clones, some missing. The sample consists of hundreds of thousands of clones, roughly 90% of them appearing once. As for treatment: over 15 received Ad26.COV2.S at low or high dose, single or two shots; roughly five received placebo; per-sample allocation not given. Sampling was performed 63 days after the first vaccine or placebo injection. The source material was peripheral blood, sampled in a trial of Ad26.COV2.S vaccine versus placebo. All receptors derive from a person between 18 and 60 years old who received the Ad26.COV2.S COVID-19 vaccine or a placebo.

This clone was detected many times. The chain carries TRBV12-3 or TRBV12-4 and TRBJ2-1; unclear D gene. The CDR3 is made up of 12 amino acids. V was cut by 5 bases and J by 8 bases, with 10 bases left in between. Here the CDR3 reads CASSTNYYEQFF. CDR3 bases: TGTGCCAGCAGTACAAACTATTATGAGCAGTTCTTC.

The CDR3 region is CATSGTRTEAFF. For the CDR3, the DNA is TGTGCCACCAGTGGGACCCGGACTGAAGCTTTCTTT. The rearrangement joins TRBV15 to TRBJ1-1; a possible D gene is TRBD1 (5 bases). The germline CDR1 and CDR2 sequences are LNHNV and YYDKDF (reference sequence). The V and J ends lost 6 bases and 5 bases respectively, with 10 bases between them. CDR3 length equals 12 residues.

This clone was counted only a few times. The rearrangement links TRBV4-1 to TRBJ1-5, with D perhaps matching TRBD1 (5 bases). The CDR3 length is 17 residues. V lost 1 base, J lost 0 bases, and 13 bases lay in between. Germline values: CDR1 MGHRA, CDR2 YSYEKL. This CDR3 reads CASSQVGGRDSNQPQHF. CDR3 nucleotide sequence: TGCGCCAGCAGCCAAGTAGGCGGCAGGGATAGCAATCAGCCCCAGCATTTT.

The chain uses TRBV24-1 and TRBJ1-1, with TRBD1 matching over 8 bases. This CDR3 has 16 amino acids. The trim removed 1 base at V and 1 base at J, leaving 4 bases unmatched. Per the germline V gene, CDR1 is KGHDR and CDR2 is SFDVKD. CDR3 nucleotide sequence: TGTGCCACCAGTGATTTCTTGGACAGGGAGAACACTGAAGCTTTCTTT. It codes for CATSDFLDRENTEAFF.

The rearrangement links TRBV6-2 or TRBV6-3 to TRBJ2-5, with no clear D. CDR1 is MNHEY and CDR2 is SVGEGT in the germline V gene. This CDR3 has 15 residues. Trimming removed 2 bases from V and 1 base from J, with 11 bases in between. For the CDR3, the DNA is TGTGCCAGCAGTTACCCTCCGGCGCTCCAAGAGACCCAGTACTTC. Translated, it gives CASSYPPALQETQYF.

This clone was detected only once. The chain links TRBV14 to TRBJ1-1; D not certain. V lost 4 bases and J 1 base, leaving 7 bases between the germline ends. The CDR3 sequence is 13 residues long. Germline lookup yields CDR1 SGHDN and CDR2 FVKESK. The CDR3: CASSRRQNTEAFF. The CDR3 DNA follows: TGTGCCAGCAGCCGTAGGCAGAACACTGAAGCTTTCTTT.

The chain couples TRBV6-2 or TRBV6-3 to TRBJ1-5; D is undetermined. There are 15 residues in the CDR3. Germline CDR1 MNHEY, CDR2 SVGEGT. V was pared by 4 bases and J by 0 bases, with 10 bases between. CDR3 in DNA: TGTGCCAGCAGTTGGTCGAGGGATAGCAATCAGCCCCAGCATTTT. Translated: CASSWSRDSNQPQHF.

The rearrangement joins TRBV23-1 to TRBJ1-1; D gene ambiguous. TRBV23-1 is noted as an ORF with a role that remains uncertain. V gave up 1 base and J gave up 5 bases, with 23 bases separating them. The CDR3 contains 18 residues. This CDR3 is CASSQWQTRKGRRTEAFF. Here the CDR3 DNA reads TGCGCCAGCAGTCAATGGCAAACTAGGAAGGGAAGGAGAACTGAAGCTTTCTTT.

V is TRBV5-8 and J is TRBJ1-1, with D hard to call. There are 13 residues in the CDR3. V was pared by 2 bases and J by 5 bases, with 10 bases between. Germline V CDR1 and CDR2: SGHTS, YDEGEE. In DNA, the CDR3 is TGTGCCAGCAGCTTAACGGTCGGAACTGAAGCTTTCTTT. Protein: CASSLTVGTEAFF.